This entry lists 29 T cell receptor beta chains sequenced from one sample in a study of blood T cell repertoires in COVID-19 (dated by TCRdb to the early 2020s). Libraries came from the immunoSEQ multiplex PCR assay. The immuneACCESS repertoire file appears here via TCRdb, limited to in-frame rearrangements. These files lack a portion of the clones; in checked studies, under half of the deficit traces to unresolved V genes, and the cause of the others is not known. The sample includes 260,000 or so clones, with roughly 88% observed a single time. Jointly, the top ten make up more than 0.95% of the sample. The specimen was PBMCs or T cells enriched from blood (not recorded which). The receptors shown here come from a woman in her 40s with acute COVID-19.

The table lists this clone with a few counts. The rearrangement links TRBV11-2 to TRBJ2-5, with 8 bases identical to TRBD2. CDR1 SGHAT and CDR2 FQNNGV come from the germline V gene. Unmatched junction bases numbered 4, after V lost 0 bases and J lost 1 base. The CDR3 runs to 16 residues. The CDR3 protein is CASSLELAVLQETQYF. CDR3 coding DNA: TGTGCCAGCAGCTTAGAACTAGCGGTTCTCCAAGAGACCCAGTACTTC.

This clone was observed a handful of times. V gene TRBV10-1 combines with J gene TRBJ1-4, with D uncertain. This CDR3 has 13 amino acids. V was cut by 2 bases and J by 6 bases, with 7 bases left in between. Germline V gene data show CDR1 as WNHNN and CDR2 as SYGVQD (reference sequence). Here the CDR3 reads CASSERIDEKLFF. The CDR3 DNA follows: TGCGCCAGCAGTGAGCGTATCGATGAAAAACTGTTTTTT.

This rearrangement joins TRBV9 to TRBJ2-2; 10 nucleotides match TRBD1. The V segment lost 2 bases and the J segment 4 bases; nucleotides outside the gene matches: 5. Looked up from germline, CDR1 is SGDLS and CDR2 is YYNGEE. The CDR3 spans 16 residues. This CDR3 reads CASSVRRDRGTGELFF. In DNA, the CDR3 is TGTGCCAGCAGCGTGCGCCGGGACAGGGGCACCGGGGAGCTGTTTTTT.

V gene TRBV5-1 combines with J gene TRBJ2-2; a weak D match, TRBD2 (5 bases). The V end was cut by 7 bases, the J end by 7 bases, with 8 bases between. The CDR3 consists of 11 residues. Germline CDR1 reads SGHRS; CDR2 reads YFSETQ. CDR3 bases: TGCGCCAGCTTAGAGGGCGGGGAGCTGTTTTTT. It specifies CASLEGGELFF.

The chain recombines TRBV25-1 with TRBJ2-5; D is unclear. Germline CDR1 is MGHDK and CDR2 is SYGVNS. V was trimmed by 3 bases and J by 5 bases, leaving 10 bases between them. The length of the CDR3 is 13 residues. For the CDR3, the DNA is TGTGCCAGCAGTGAGTCCGGGTTGGAGACCCAGTACTTC. This sequence encodes CASSESGLETQYF.

V and J are TRBV10-3 and TRBJ1-1, with TRBD1 as a possible D gene (5 bases). Per the germline V gene, CDR1 is ENHRY and CDR2 is SYGVKD. V lost 10 bases to trimming and J lost 5 bases, with 23 bases between them. There are 15 residues in the CDR3. The CDR3 sequence: CATSGSGGSGTEAFF. CDR3 DNA: TGTGCCACCTCGGGGAGCGGGGGAAGTGGGACTGAAGCTTTCTTT.

As concerns this clone: It is likely a read error, because the conserved phenylalanine at the end of the CDR3 is missing. No DNA is shown, since the ends of the CDR3 on it are uncertain; the CDR3 is the one TCRdb lists. The chain employs TRBV24-1 and TRBJ2-3; TRBD1 reflects the table's D call only, with no check against the DNA. The CDR3 totals 10 residues, both ends included. Germline V lookup: CDR1 KGHDR, CDR2 SFDVKD. CDR3 sequence reads: CATSVPGLSR.

V is TRBV3-1 (or the pseudogene TRBV3-2) and J is TRBJ1-4; D unclear. The CDR3 is made up of 13 amino acids. The germline V and J ends were trimmed by 4 bases and 8 bases, with 11 bases remaining between them. Germline V CDR1 and CDR2: LGHDT, YNNKEL (reference sequence). Written as DNA, the CDR3 is TGTGCCAGCAGCCCCCGGCGGTTAGAAAAACTGTTTTTT. Protein product: CASSPRRLEKLFF.

The V gene is TRBV28, the J gene TRBJ1-1, with no clear D. This CDR3 spans 11 amino acids. The germline V gene encodes CDR1 MDHEN and CDR2 SYDVKM. Trimming removed 8 bases at V and 1 base at J, with 5 bases between. DNA of the CDR3: TGTGCCAGCCACAAGAACACTGAAGCTTTCTTT. Encoded protein: CASHKNTEAFF.

This chain links TRBV11-2 with TRBJ1-1; TRBD1 matches at 8 bases. The CDR3 sequence is 16 residues long. Germline CDR1 reads SGHAT; CDR2 reads FQNNGV. The trim removed 2 bases at V and 9 bases at J, leaving 14 bases unmatched. The CDR3 nucleotides read TGTGCCAGCAGCTTATCTCTTACCTTGGACAGGGCGAAAGCTTTCTTT. The encoded protein is CASSLSLTLDRAKAFF.

This clone was counted a single time. This chain links TRBV7-8 with TRBJ2-5; 9 bases agree with TRBD1. The trim removed 5 bases at V and 2 bases at J, leaving 3 bases unmatched. Germline V gives CDR1 SGHVS, CDR2 FQNEAQ. The CDR3 consists of 14 residues. CDR3 sequence: CASSRDRGQETQYF. CDR3 DNA sequence: TGTGCCAGCAGCCGAGACAGGGGGCAAGAGACCCAGTACTTC.

V and J are TRBV5-1 and TRBJ2-3; perhaps TRBD1 as D (6 bases). V lost 4 bases and J 5 bases, leaving 11 bases between the germline ends. Germline V gene lookup returns CDR1 SGHRS and CDR2 YFSETQ. The length of the CDR3 is 13 residues. CDR3 loop: CASSTGFVDTQYF. CDR3 nucleotides: TGCGCCAGCAGCACAGGGTTCGTAGATACGCAGTATTTT. The full variable domain, completed using reference TRBV5-1 and TRBJ2-3, is KAGVTQTPRYLIKTRGQQVTLSCSPISGHRSVSWYQQTPGQGLQFLFEYFSETQRNKGNFPGRFSGRQFSNSRSEMNVSTLELGDSALYLCASSTGFVDTQYFGPGTRLTVL.

This chain joins TRBV6-5 and TRBJ2-7; 8 bases match TRBD1. Looked up from germline, CDR1 is MNHEY and CDR2 is SVGAGI. Germline trimming cut 6 bases from V and 0 bases from J; bases unmatched to any gene: 7. The CDR3 totals 15 residues. The CDR3 DNA sequence: TGTGCCAGCAGACTGGGACAGGCGAGCTCCTACGAGCAGTACTTC. Translation: CASRLGQASSYEQYF.

This sequence joins TRBV5-4 and TRBJ2-1; TRBD2 matches 7 bases. Germline lookup yields CDR1 SGHNT and CDR2 YYREEE (reference sequence). The CDR3 contains 15 residues. V shed 4 bases and J 0 bases; nucleotides not matched to a gene: 4. This chain's CDR3 is CASSRGGSSYNEQFF. The CDR3 nucleotides read TGTGCCAGCAGCCGGGGCGGGAGCTCCTACAATGAGCAGTTCTTC.

The J gene is TRBJ2-5, the V gene TRBV2; D not certain. The CDR3 loop spans 11 amino acids. Deletions cut 9 bases from V and 3 bases from J, with 8 bases between. Per germline, CDR1 SNHLY and CDR2 FYNNEI. CDR3: CARKTEETQYF. The CDR3, as DNA: TGTGCCAGAAAAACAGAAGAGACCCAGTACTTC.

This chain joins TRBV27 and TRBJ1-1; no firm D call. The ends were cut back, 0 bases at V and 7 bases at J, with 9 bases in the middle. Germline CDR1 and CDR2: MNHEY and SMNVEV (reference sequence). This CDR3 has 13 residues. The DNA for the CDR3 is TGTGCCAGCAGTTTATCCGCGACACTTGAAGCTTTCTTT. Translated, it gives CASSLSATLEAFF.

The rearrangement uses TRBV7-9 and TRBJ2-2, with 12 bases fitting TRBD2. CDR1 SEHNR and CDR2 FQNEAQ come from the germline V gene (reference sequence). The trim removed 4 bases at V and 6 bases at J, leaving 12 bases unmatched. The CDR3 has 18 residues. The DNA for the CDR3 is TGTGCCAGCAGCTACGACGGACTAGCGGGACTTGCGCCCGGGGAGCTGTTTTTT. Amino acids: CASSYDGLAGLAPGELFF.

Comments on this clone: Other DNA sequences within the sample encode an identical CDR3. The gene calls are TRBV28 and TRBJ1-2; possible D gene TRBD1, 6 bases. The CDR3 is made up of 13 amino acids. V lost 5 bases to trimming and J lost 5 bases, with 12 bases between them. From germline, CDR1 is MDHEN and CDR2 SYDVKM. The CDR3 reads CASSPGVLYGYTF. CDR3 in DNA: TGTGCCAGCAGTCCAGGGGTTTTATATGGCTACACCTTC.

This clone was picked up one time. The chain is built from TRBV9 and TRBJ1-2, with 7 bases fitting TRBD1. The junction had 18 bases not matched to a gene; V was cut back by 4 bases and J by 6 bases. The CDR3 has 17 amino acids. CDR1 is SGDLS, CDR2 YYNGEE, per germline. CDR3 coding DNA: TGTGCCAGCAGCCCTAGGACAGGAGTGGGGTATGTGGATGGCTACACCTTC. Protein sequence: CASSPRTGVGYVDGYTF.

The chain links TRBV7-9 to TRBJ1-4, with TRBD1 as a possible D gene (5 bases). V dropped 10 bases and J dropped 4 bases, with 13 bases sitting between them. The CDR3 extends over 13 amino acids. The V gene's germline CDR1 is SEHNR and CDR2 FQNEAQ (reference sequence). The CDR3 bases are TGTGCCATCCCGCAGGGTCTTAATGAAAAACTGTTTTTT. Its protein is CAIPQGLNEKLFF.

The V gene is TRBV14, the J gene TRBJ1-2; a possible D gene is TRBD1 (5 bases). Germline loops: CDR1 SGHDN, CDR2 FVKESK. V gave up 1 base and J gave up 4 bases, with 13 bases separating them. This CDR3 is 15 amino acids long. The CDR3 is CASSQGPRRGYGYTF. The CDR3 DNA reads TGTGCCAGCAGCCAAGGTCCCCGGAGGGGCTATGGCTACACCTTC.

The chain links TRBV11-2 to TRBJ2-5; no firm D call. The germline CDR1 and CDR2 sequences are SGHAT and FQNNGV. V gave up 1 base and J gave up 1 base, with 10 bases separating them. The length of the CDR3 is 15 residues. The CDR3 is CASSLVGNRQETQYF. The CDR3 coding sequence is TGTGCCAGCAGCTTAGTCGGTAACCGCCAAGAGACCCAGTACTTC.

The genes are TRBV19 and TRBJ1-5; D is perhaps TRBD1 (6 bases). The CDR3 has 16 residues. V was cut by 5 bases and J by 2 bases, with 16 bases left in between. Germline values: CDR1 LNHDA, CDR2 SQIVND (reference sequence). CDR3 DNA: TGTGCCAGTAGTCCCCGACAGGAGAAAGGCAATCAGCCCCAGCATTTT. Translation gives CASSPRQEKGNQPQHF.

This clone came up a few times. The V call is TRBV2, the J call TRBJ2-2, with TRBD1 matching 11 bases. After removal of 6 bases from V and 4 bases from J, the junction contained 1 base not matched to a gene. The CDR3 contains 14 residues. Germline CDR1 SNHLY, CDR2 FYNNEI. The chain's CDR3 is CASSGTGGTGELFF. For the CDR3, the DNA is TGTGCCAGCAGCGGGACAGGGGGCACCGGGGAGCTGTTTTTT.

The gene calls are TRBV18 and TRBJ2-6; D is possibly TRBD1 (6 bases). V lost 4 bases and J 1 base, leaving 8 bases between the germline ends. The germline CDR1 and CDR2 sequences are KGHSH and LQKENI. The CDR3 sequence is 15 residues long. The CDR3 loop reads CASSLQGSGANVLTF. The CDR3 DNA reads TGTGCCAGCTCACTACAGGGATCTGGGGCCAACGTCCTGACTTTC.

Only one count was recorded for this clone. V gene TRBV7-9 combines with J gene TRBJ2-1; TRBD2 matches 7 bases. The J segment lost 6 bases and the V segment lost 2 bases, leaving 13 bases of the junction unmatched. Germline CDR1 reads SEHNR; CDR2 reads FQNEAQ (reference sequence). This CDR3 spans 17 amino acids. CDR3 residues: CASSLKGGRRVRNEQFF. The CDR3 nucleotides are TGTGCCAGCAGCTTAAAGGGCGGGAGAAGGGTGCGCAATGAGCAGTTCTTC.

The chain carries TRBV6-4 and TRBJ2-1, with 7 positions matching TRBD2. This CDR3 comprises 16 residues. Looked up from germline, CDR1 is MRHNA and CDR2 is SNTAGT. V shed 0 bases and J 10 bases; nucleotides not matched to a gene: 12. The CDR3 loop reads CASSDSRAGDPREQFF. DNA for the CDR3: TGTGCCAGCAGTGACTCTAGGGCGGGAGACCCCCGAGAGCAGTTCTTC.

The chain links TRBV3-1 (or the pseudogene TRBV3-2) to TRBJ2-4; the D gene is possibly TRBD1 (6 bases). The V gene lost 2 bases and the J gene lost 8 bases, with 13 bases spanning the gap. The CDR3 length is 14 residues. CDR1 and CDR2 (germline): LGHDT, YNNKEL (reference sequence). Written as DNA, the CDR3 is TGTGCCAGCAGCCAACAGGGGAAGAAAGACATTCAGTACTTC. It is translated as CASSQQGKKDIQYF.

The J gene is TRBJ2-1, the V gene TRBV7-6; 9 positions agree with TRBD1. From germline, CDR1 is SGHVS and CDR2 FNYEAQ. Trimming took 5 bases from V and 8 from J; bases not matched to a gene: 13. The CDR3 is 16 amino acids. CDR3 residues: CASSHNPGTGRDEQFF. In DNA form, the CDR3 reads TGTGCCAGCAGCCACAACCCCGGGACAGGGCGGGATGAGCAGTTCTTC.